This is a list of T cell receptor beta chains from one sample in a study of blood T cell repertoires in COVID-19. Assay used: immunoSEQ multiplex PCR; TCRdb lists only in-frame clones, some missing. The sample carries more than 250,000 clones, around 84% recorded once. Sequencing was done on a sample of PBMCs or T cells enriched from blood (not recorded which). All receptors come from a woman between 18 and 29 years old who had recovered from COVID-19. CDR3s include the opening cysteine and the closing phenylalanine or tryptophan. The D gene is left open where the match is weak. Clone size is shown for a subset of rows, as once, few, many or a class of expanded clone.

cdr3_aa	cdr3_nt	clone_size	d_call	j_call	v_call
CASSLSYPGDRYNSPLHF	TGTGCCAGCAGTTTATCGTACCCAGGGGACCGCTATAATTCACCCCTCCACTTT	NA	NA	TRBJ1-6	TRBV27
CAWTGHGGYTF	TGTGCCTGGACAGGGCACGGTGGCTACACCTTC	NA	NA	TRBJ1-2	TRBV30
CASITRTGNTGELFF	TGTGCCAGCATTACCCGGACAGGGAATACCGGGGAGCTGTTTTTT	NA	TRBD1	TRBJ2-2	TRBV28
CASSLNTGITNEQFF	TGTGCCAGCTCGCTAAACACCGGGATCACAAATGAGCAGTTCTTC	few	NA	TRBJ2-1	TRBV18
CASSPEKGTGVWAETQYF	TGCGCCAGCAGCCCCGAGAAGGGGACAGGGGTTTGGGCAGAGACCCAGTACTTC	NA	TRBD1	TRBJ2-5	TRBV5-1
CATSRDKSRSTGNTIYF	TGTGCCACCAGCAGAGATAAAAGCAGGTCAACTGGAAACACCATATATTTT	NA	NA	TRBJ1-3	TRBV15
CATRDTQYF	TGTGCCACGAGGGATACGCAGTATTTT	NA	NA	TRBJ2-3	TRBV27
CASSYRDIKKHYGYTF	TGTGCCAGCAGTTACCGGGACATCAAAAAACATTATGGCTACACCTTC	NA	NA	TRBJ1-2	TRBV6-5
CAISTSSGGYNEQFF	TGTGCCATCAGTACTTCCAGCGGGGGTTACAATGAGCAGTTCTTC	NA	TRBD2	TRBJ2-1	TRBV10-3
CASRVSNAGLTYNEQFF	TGTGCCAGCAGGGTGTCTAATGCAGGCCTTACCTACAATGAGCAGTTCTTC	NA	NA	TRBJ2-1	TRBV28
CASGLWQGGSPLHF	TGTGCCAGCGGGCTCTGGCAGGGGGGATCACCCCTCCACTTT	NA	TRBD1	TRBJ1-6	TRBV28
CASSEAGREAFF	TGTGCCAGCAGTGAAGCGGGCAGGGAAGCTTTCTTT	NA	NA	TRBJ1-1	TRBV2
CASSCTTSGAGTDTQYF	TGTGCCAGCAGCTGCACGACTAGCGGGGCTGGCACAGATACGCAGTATTTT	NA	TRBD2	TRBJ2-3	TRBV3-1/TRBV3-2
CASSPAGAYTDTQYF	TGTGCCAGCAGCCCAGCGGGGGCCTACACAGATACGCAGTATTTT	NA	TRBD2	TRBJ2-3	TRBV6-5
CASSAINGGSTEAFF	TGTGCCAGCAGCGCTATTAACGGGGGAAGCACTGAAGCTTTCTTT	NA	NA	TRBJ1-1	TRBV7-3
CASSLSSYNEQFF	TGTGCCAGCAGCCTGAGCTCCTACAATGAGCAGTTCTTC	NA	NA	TRBJ2-1	TRBV7-6
CASSQGTGGSNQPQHF	TGTGCCAGCAGCCAAGGGACAGGTGGGAGCAATCAGCCCCAGCATTTT	NA	TRBD1	TRBJ1-5	TRBV3-1/TRBV3-2
CASSQVRDRSLLNEKLFF	TGTGCCAGCAGCCAAGTCCGGGACAGGTCGCTCCTTAATGAAAAACTGTTTTTT	NA	TRBD1	TRBJ1-4	TRBV4-2
CASTGNLPDTQYF	TGTGCCAGCACAGGGAACTTACCGGATACGCAGTATTTT	NA	NA	TRBJ2-3	TRBV6-5
CASKIRGTGNQPQHF	TGTGCCAGCAAAATTCGGGGGACAGGCAATCAGCCCCAGCATTTT	few	TRBD1	TRBJ1-5	TRBV2
CATTPGTGNSPLHF	TGTGCCACTACTCCCGGGACAGGGAATTCACCCCTCCACTTT	NA	TRBD1	TRBJ1-6	TRBV28
CASSLNPAGPELFF	TGTGCCAGCAGCTTAAACCCAGCGGGACCAGAGCTGTTTTTT	NA	TRBD2	TRBJ2-2	TRBV7-3
CASSTGTSGSQETQYF	TGTGCCAGCAGCACCGGGACTAGCGGGAGTCAAGAGACCCAGTACTTC	once	TRBD2	TRBJ2-5	TRBV5-4
CASRLRPGNTEAFF	TGTGCCAGCAGACTTCGGCCGGGGAACACTGAAGCTTTCTTT	NA	NA	TRBJ1-1	TRBV5-6
CASRDRGLEQFF	TGTGCCAGCAGGGACAGGGGCCTAGAGCAGTTCTTC	NA	TRBD1	TRBJ2-1	TRBV12-3/TRBV12-4
CASSHTTGGSGNTIYF	TGTGCCAGCAGCCATACGACAGGGGGCTCTGGAAACACCATATATTTT	NA	TRBD1	TRBJ1-3	TRBV4-2
CASSPQPDRGGGELFF	TGTGCCAGCTCACCACAGCCCGACAGGGGAGGCGGGGAGCTGTTTTTT	NA	TRBD1	TRBJ2-2	TRBV18
CASTSRGGQGANTEAFF	TGTGCCAGCACCTCCCGGGGGGGACAGGGTGCGAACACTGAAGCTTTCTTT	once	TRBD1	TRBJ1-1	TRBV7-9
CASSSPTGTYEQYF	TGTGCCAGCAGTTCTCCGACAGGGACCTACGAGCAGTACTTC	NA	TRBD1	TRBJ2-7	TRBV28
CASSLGGVGTEAFF	TGTGCCAGCAGTTTGGGAGGAGTAGGCACTGAAGCTTTCTTT	NA	NA	TRBJ1-1	TRBV27
CASSRGSWGYTF	TGTGCCAGCAGCAGGGGATCTTGGGGCTACACCTTC	NA	NA	TRBJ1-2	TRBV2
CATRPGQGYEQYF	TGTGCCACTAGACCGGGACAGGGGTACGAGCAGTACTTC	NA	TRBD1	TRBJ2-7	TRBV28
CSVETGATNTGELFF	TGCAGCGTTGAAACAGGCGCTACTAACACCGGGGAGCTGTTTTTT	once	NA	TRBJ2-2	TRBV29-1
CASSPSSDNSPLHF	TGTGCCAGCTCACCCTCGTCTGATAATTCACCCCTCCACTTT	NA	NA	TRBJ1-6	TRBV18
CAISESLAGGREQYF	TGTGCCATCAGTGAGTCGCTAGCGGGGGGGCGTGAGCAGTACTTC	NA	TRBD2	TRBJ2-7	TRBV10-3
CASSLGASQETQYF	TGCGCCAGCAGCTTGGGGGCATCTCAAGAGACCCAGTACTTC	few	NA	TRBJ2-5	TRBV5-1
CASSPGGQGGRKLFF	TGTGCCAGCAGTCCTGGGGGGCAGGGAGGGCGAAAACTGTTTTTT	NA	NA	TRBJ1-4	TRBV5-4
CASSGTGPREQYF	TGCGCCAGCAGCGGGACTGGACCTAGAGAGCAGTACTTC	NA	NA	TRBJ2-7	TRBV5-1
CASSLFSGGPDTQYF	TGTGCCAGCAGCTTATTTAGCGGTGGTCCAGATACGCAGTATTTT	once	NA	TRBJ2-3	TRBV5-6
CASSQEGGSGSGSYEQYF	TGTGCCAGCAGCCAAGAAGGGGGTAGCGGGAGTGGGTCCTACGAGCAGTACTTC	NA	TRBD2	TRBJ2-7	TRBV4-2
CASSLERSSYNEQFF	TGCGCCAGCAGCTTGGAGCGTAGCTCCTACAATGAGCAGTTCTTC	NA	NA	TRBJ2-1	TRBV5-1
CASSPWTGMNTGELFF	TGTGCCAGCAGCCCCTGGACAGGGATGAACACCGGGGAGCTGTTTTTT	few	TRBD1	TRBJ2-2	TRBV9
CASSLSSLGTGEAFF	TGTGCCAGCAGCTTATCATCTTTGGGGACAGGGGAAGCTTTCTTT	NA	TRBD1	TRBJ1-1	TRBV11-2
CASSGGEETQYF	TGTGCCAGCAGTGGCGGGGAAGAGACCCAGTACTTC	NA	NA	TRBJ2-5	TRBV6-6
CASTAIANTGELFF	TGTGCCAGCACCGCCATAGCGAACACCGGGGAGCTGTTTTTT	NA	NA	TRBJ2-2	TRBV6-5
CASRQANYGYTF	TGTGCCAGCCGACAAGCCAACTATGGCTACACCTTC	NA	NA	TRBJ1-2	TRBV12-3/TRBV12-4
CASRSAGGPATQYF	TGTGCCAGCAGATCCGCGGGGGGGCCCGCGACGCAGTATTTT	few	TRBD2	TRBJ2-3	TRBV2
CASSLAGTGDGYTF	TGTGCCAGCAGTTTGGCCGGGACAGGGGACGGCTACACCTTC	NA	TRBD1	TRBJ1-2	TRBV27
CASSLVASGRETQYF	TGCGCCAGCAGCTTGGTCGCGTCGGGGAGAGAGACCCAGTACTTC	NA	NA	TRBJ2-5	TRBV5-1
CASSQSGRGPETQYF	TGTGCCAGCAGCCAATCGGGGAGGGGCCCGGAGACCCAGTACTTC	NA	TRBD2	TRBJ2-5	TRBV3-1/TRBV3-2
CASSPPDRAATEAFF	TGTGCCAGCAGCCCCCCCGACAGGGCGGCTACTGAAGCTTTCTTT	NA	TRBD1	TRBJ1-1	TRBV7-2
CASSEANYGYTF	TGTGCCAGCAGTGAGGCCAACTATGGCTACACCTTC	NA	NA	TRBJ1-2	TRBV2
CASRRTGSNTIYF	TGTGCCAGCAGAAGGACAGGTTCGAACACCATATATTTT	NA	TRBD1	TRBJ1-3	TRBV6-5
CASLGVPFDNTQYF	TGCGCCAGCCTCGGAGTACCCTTTGATAATACGCAGTATTTT	NA	NA	TRBJ2-3	TRBV4-1
CASSFSVTSSGNTIYF	TGTGCCAGCAGCTTTAGTGTGACATCCTCTGGAAACACCATATATTTT	NA	NA	TRBJ1-3	TRBV7-9
CASSSRGLNYGYTF	TGTGCCAGCAGTTCCAGGGGTCTTAACTATGGCTACACCTTC	NA	NA	TRBJ1-2	TRBV6-5
CASSQLQGASFYGYTF	TGCGCCAGCAGCCAGCTACAGGGGGCTTCTTTCTATGGCTACACCTTC	NA	TRBD1	TRBJ1-2	TRBV4-1